Following are 32 T cell receptor beta chains from one sample sequenced in a study of persistence of HIV-infected CD4 T cells. The antigens of these receptors remain unknown. The immunoSEQ assay was version 4, run in survey mode. Clones were sequenced by immunoSEQ multiplex PCR, and TCRdb holds only the in-frame ones, with some missing. The profile covers roughly 28,000 clones, with 78% appearing a single time and 0.81% taken by the ten largest. Lysates of CMV-infected fibroblasts at around 9.1 ug/mL stimulated these cells. Memory cells lacking CD40L and CD69 with high CD45RO were sorted. This sample comprised CD4+ T cells sorted from PBMCs after roughly 18-hour stimulation, obtained from a patient who received antiretroviral therapy. These receptors all stem from an adult woman with HIV who was CMV-seropositive.

This clone occurred a few times. The chain carries TRBV7-9 and TRBJ2-7, with TRBD2 matching 7 bases. CDR1 is SEHNR, CDR2 FQNEAQ, per germline (reference sequence). CDR3 size: 16 residues. The V gene end was trimmed by 7 bases and the J gene end by 5 bases; junction bases not matched to a gene: 17. The CDR3 DNA follows: TGTGCCAGCACCACTTTTCCGACTAGCCCTTCGGACGAGCAGTACTTC. This encodes CASTTFPTSPSDEQYF.

CDR3 nucleotides: TGTGCCAGCAGCGTAGGGACGGTGGGCGACACCATATATTTT. Translated, it gives CASSVGTVGDTIYF. The rearrangement joins TRBV9 to TRBJ1-3, with no clear D. The CDR3 consists of 14 residues. Trimming removed 0 bases at V and 8 bases at J, with 12 bases between. Germline CDR1 SGDLS, CDR2 YYNGEE.

The chain uses TRBV3-1 (or the pseudogene TRBV3-2) and TRBJ1-1; 8 bases line up with TRBD1. J gave up 1 base and V 6 bases, and 4 bases lay outside the gene matches. CDR3 length: 14 residues. Germline loops: CDR1 LGHDT, CDR2 YNNKEL (reference sequence). The CDR3: CASRPRGPNTEAFF. The CDR3 nucleotides are TGTGCCAGCAGACCCAGGGGGCCGAACACTGAAGCTTTCTTT.

The chain joins TRBV11-3 to TRBJ2-1; 7 bases are a match to TRBD1. Germline loops: CDR1 SGHNT, CDR2 YENEEA. J was trimmed by 4 bases and V by 5 bases; bases with no gene match: 11. This CDR3 region has 16 residues. CDR3 protein: CASSPDGGQEYNEQFF. In DNA, the CDR3 is TGTGCCAGCAGCCCAGATGGAGGACAGGAGTACAATGAGCAGTTCTTC.

This sequence joins TRBV30 and TRBJ1-3; no reliable D call. CDR1 GTSNPN and CDR2 SVGIG come from the germline V gene (reference sequence). The V gene lost 3 bases and the J gene lost 7 bases, with 7 bases spanning the gap. This CDR3 is 11 amino acids long. The CDR3 sequence is CAWRDWNTIYF. CDR3 DNA: TGTGCCTGGAGGGATTGGAACACCATATATTTT.

The sample holds one count of this clone. The rearrangement uses TRBV10-3 and TRBJ2-2; D gene uncertain. V lost 6 bases to trimming and J lost 5 bases, with 16 bases between them. Germline V CDR1 and CDR2: ENHRY, SYGVKD. The CDR3 has 15 residues. The CDR3 loop reads CAISDTTSKTGELFF. Here the CDR3 DNA reads TGTGCCATCAGCGACACGACTTCAAAAACCGGGGAGCTGTTTTTT.

The chain has TRBV28 and TRBJ1-5; 9 bases are shared with TRBD1. CDR3 length: 17 residues. Looked up from germline, CDR1 is MDHEN and CDR2 is SYDVKM. V lost 4 bases and J lost 4; bases outside the gene matches: 11. DNA of the CDR3: TGTGCCAGCAGTTCCGGGACAGGGCTAATGTGGAATCAGCCCCAGCATTTT. It codes for CASSSGTGLMWNQPQHF.

The chain links TRBV6-6 to TRBJ2-6, with a tentative D call TRBD1 (6 bases). Germline loops: CDR1 MNHNY, CDR2 SVGAGI (reference sequence). The CDR3 runs 15 residues. Trimming took 6 bases from V and 2 from J, leaving 11 bases between them. CDR3 sequence (DNA): TGTGCCAGCAGCCCAAGGGGGACTGGGGCCAACGTCCTGACTTTC. Translation: CASSPRGTGANVLTF.

The V gene is TRBV19, the J gene TRBJ1-3; TRBD1 is a possible D gene (5 bases). This CDR3 contains 15 residues. Per the germline V gene, CDR1 is LNHDA and CDR2 is SQIVND (reference sequence). The V end lost 4 bases, the J end lost 2 bases, and 12 bases lay between the germline ends. CDR3 sequence (DNA): TGTGCCAGTAGTACCGGGACGGTCCCTGGAAACACCATATATTTT. Translation: CASSTGTVPGNTIYF.

The chain couples TRBV6-5 to TRBJ1-2; a possible D gene is TRBD1 (5 bases). Germline CDR1 and CDR2: MNHEY and SVGAGI. V lost 7 bases and J lost 3, with 12 bases in between. This CDR3 spans 13 amino acids. The chain's CDR3 is CASKWGTDYGYTF. The CDR3 DNA reads TGTGCCAGCAAATGGGGGACGGACTATGGCTACACCTTC.

The rearrangement links TRBV5-4 to TRBJ2-1; TRBD1 matches 11 bases. CDR3 length equals 14 residues. CDR1 is SGHNT, CDR2 YYREEE, per germline (reference sequence). The V gene end was trimmed by 3 bases and the J gene end by 11 bases; junction bases not matched to a gene: 7. Here the CDR3 reads CASSYGQGADQQFF. The CDR3 DNA reads as TGTGCCAGCAGCTACGGACAGGGGGCGGATCAGCAGTTCTTC.

This chain joins TRBV3-1 (or the pseudogene TRBV3-2) and TRBJ1-1; tentatively, D is TRBD1 (5 bases). V was cut by 5 bases and J by 0 bases, with 13 bases left in between. This CDR3 comprises 15 residues. The germline gives CDR1 LGHDT, CDR2 YNNKEL (reference sequence). CDR3 in amino acids: CASSSKGRLNTEAFF. The CDR3 nucleotides read TGTGCCAGCAGCTCAAAGGGGCGTTTGAACACTGAAGCTTTCTTT.

CDR3 nucleotide sequence: TGTGCCACCAGCAGAGATGTGGACAGTAATGGCTACACCTTC. Translation gives CATSRDVDSNGYTF. The rearrangement uses TRBV15 and TRBJ1-2; the D gene is possibly TRBD1 (6 bases). Germline V lookup: CDR1 LNHNV, CDR2 YYDKDF (reference sequence). The CDR3 spans 14 residues. The V gene lost 0 bases and the J gene lost 6 bases, with 11 bases spanning the gap.

The genes are TRBV6-5 and TRBJ1-2, with a tentative D call TRBD1 (5 bases). Trimming removed 6 bases at V and 1 base at J, with 12 bases between. Germline V gives CDR1 MNHEY, CDR2 SVGAGI. This CDR3 comprises 14 residues. The CDR3 protein is CASREGFGNYGYTF. DNA of the CDR3: TGTGCCAGCAGGGAGGGGTTTGGTAACTATGGCTACACCTTC.

The gene calls are TRBV9 and TRBJ1-5, with D hard to call. CDR3 length equals 13 residues. The V gene lost 4 bases and the J gene lost 5 bases, with 10 bases spanning the gap. Germline CDR1 SGDLS, CDR2 YYNGEE. The CDR3 DNA reads as TGTGCCAGCAGCCAGACAAGAGATCAGCCCCAGCATTTT. Its protein is CASSQTRDQPQHF.

Regarding this clone: Other DNA sequences from this sample encode an identical CDR3 as well. The CDR3 loop reads CASSLGRDSPLHF. For the CDR3, the DNA is TGCGCCAGCAGCTTGGGTCGGGATTCACCCCTCCACTTT. This chain uses TRBV5-1 with TRBJ1-6; D uncertain. Germline V gene lookup returns CDR1 SGHRS and CDR2 YFSETQ. Trimming shortened V by 0 bases and J by 8 bases, and 6 bases separated the two germline ends. The CDR3 loop spans 13 amino acids.

J is TRBJ1-1 and V is TRBV27; 7 positions match TRBD1. The germline V gene has CDR1 MNHEY and CDR2 SMNVEV (reference sequence). The V segment lost 2 bases and the J segment 1 base; nucleotides outside the gene matches: 4. The CDR3 runs 15 residues. The CDR3 region is CASSLTRDRNTEAFF. In DNA, the CDR3 is TGTGCCAGCAGTTTAACCCGGGACAGGAACACTGAAGCTTTCTTT.

This rearrangement joins TRBV7-9 to TRBJ1-3, with TRBD1 matching 7 bases. Germline V lookup: CDR1 SEHNR, CDR2 FQNEAQ (reference sequence). The CDR3 is 18 residues long. V shed 5 bases, J shed 0 bases, and the junction held 13 bases outside the gene matches. The CDR3 protein is CASSRDRPTFNSGNTIYF. The CDR3 nucleotides are TGTGCCAGCAGCCGGGACAGACCTACCTTCAACTCTGGAAACACCATATATTTT.

This clone appeared once. Other DNA sequences of this sample code for an identical CDR3. J is TRBJ1-3 and V is TRBV29-1; the D is unclear. Deletions cut 6 bases from V and 1 base from J, with 10 bases between. There are 13 residues in the CDR3. CDR1 and CDR2 (germline): SQVTM, ANQGSEA. The CDR3 loop reads CSVQRGSGNTIYF. CDR3 nucleotide sequence: TGCAGCGTGCAACGGGGATCTGGAAACACCATATATTTT. The variable domain in full, completed from reference TRBV29-1 and TRBJ1-3, reads SAVISQKPSRDICQRGTSLTIQCQVDSQVTMMFWYRQQPGQSLTLIATANQGSEATYESGFVIDKFPISRPNLTFSTLTVSNMSPEDSSIYLCSVQRGSGNTIYFGEGSWLTVV.

The V call is TRBV10-3, the J call TRBJ1-6; 7 nucleotides line up with TRBD1. The V gene end was trimmed by 0 bases and the J gene end by 10 bases; junction bases not matched to a gene: 6. The CDR3 consists of 15 residues. Germline CDR1 is ENHRY and CDR2 is SYGVKD. The CDR3 sequence: CAISESEGAGSPLHF. The CDR3 bases are TGTGCCATCAGTGAGTCTGAGGGGGCCGGATCACCCCTCCACTTT.

The rearrangement links TRBV11-3 to TRBJ1-1; D not certain. Germline loops: CDR1 SGHNT, CDR2 YENEEA. CDR3 length equals 14 residues. Deletions cut 2 bases from V and 1 base from J, with 8 bases between. CDR3 region: CASSLRGGNTEAFF. CDR3 nucleotide sequence: TGTGCCAGCAGCTTAAGAGGAGGGAACACTGAAGCTTTCTTT.

This clone was recorded once. The J gene is TRBJ2-3, the V gene TRBV5-1, with TRBD2 identical over 11 bases. Germline V CDR1 and CDR2: SGHRS, YFSETQ. This CDR3 has 18 amino acids. Unmatched junction bases numbered 11, after V lost 0 bases and J lost 5 bases. The CDR3 sequence is CASSLAAVAGGRGDTQYF. The CDR3 DNA reads TGCGCCAGCAGCTTGGCCGCGGTAGCGGGGGGGCGGGGAGATACGCAGTATTTT.

The chain recombines TRBV5-8 with TRBJ2-5; TRBD1 is a possible D gene (5 bases). The germline gives CDR1 SGHTS, CDR2 YDEGEE. This CDR3 has 14 residues. Trimming left V 0 bases short and J 1 base short, with 7 bases between. The CDR3 DNA reads as TGTGCCAGCAGCTTGGAGACAGTCCAAGAGACCCAGTACTTC. Its translation: CASSLETVQETQYF.

The table lists this clone with a count of one. This rearrangement joins TRBV15 to TRBJ2-1; D unresolved. Germline CDR1 LNHNV, CDR2 YYDKDF (reference sequence). The V end lost 3 bases, the J end lost 5 bases, and 14 bases lay between the germline ends. This CDR3 spans 15 amino acids. The CDR3 region is CATSSFGVRDNEQFF. The CDR3, as DNA: TGTGCCACCAGCAGTTTCGGAGTCCGGGACAATGAGCAGTTCTTC.

The chain employs TRBV5-1 and TRBJ2-1, with 13 bases matching TRBD2. V was clipped by 4 bases and J by 8 bases; unmatched bases: 6. The germline gives CDR1 SGHRS, CDR2 YFSETQ. The CDR3 covers 15 residues. The CDR3 sequence is CASSPGTSGEDEQFF. The CDR3 DNA sequence: TGCGCCAGCAGCCCCGGGACTAGCGGGGAAGATGAGCAGTTCTTC.

This sequence joins TRBV7-2 and TRBJ1-1; no clear D. Germline CDR1 SGHTA, CDR2 FQGNSA. The V gene lost 3 bases and the J gene lost 1 base, with 6 bases spanning the gap. This CDR3 region has 13 residues. The CDR3 DNA reads as TGTGCCAGCAGCTTTCATGGGAACACTGAAGCTTTCTTT. Translating it yields CASSFHGNTEAFF.

The CDR3 DNA is TGTGCCACCTCATTGAACGGACTAGCGGGGGGGACGAACACCGGGGAGCTGTTTTTT. Translating gives CATSLNGLAGGTNTGELFF. J is TRBJ2-2 and V is TRBV19; 15 bases match TRBD2. The V gene end was trimmed by 10 bases and the J gene end by 0 bases; junction bases not matched to a gene: 12. CDR1 and CDR2 (germline): LNHDA, SQIVND (reference sequence). The CDR3 spans 19 residues.

This clone was counted a single time. The CDR3 bases are TGTGCCAGCAATGATCCCGGGGGGCTTAAGAAAAATGAGCAGTTCTTC. This translates into CASNDPGGLKKNEQFF. V is TRBV6-1 and J is TRBJ2-1, with D possibly TRBD2 on 7 matching bases. This CDR3 region has 16 residues. Germline CDR1 and CDR2: MNHNS and SASEGT. Deletions cut 7 bases from V and 7 bases from J, with 23 bases between.

This sequence joins TRBV7-9 and TRBJ1-6; D gene ambiguous. V was cut by 7 bases and J by 10 bases, with 17 bases left in between. The CDR3 runs 14 residues. In germline, CDR1 is SEHNR, CDR2 FQNEAQ (reference sequence). The CDR3 DNA reads TGTGCCAGCACCTATGAAGGTCGGAGATCACCCCTCCACTTT. Protein sequence: CASTYEGRRSPLHF.

V gene TRBV10-3 combines with J gene TRBJ1-1; D is unresolved. There are 15 residues in the CDR3. The V and J ends lost 0 bases and 4 bases respectively, with 12 bases between them. Germline loops: CDR1 ENHRY, CDR2 SYGVKD. The CDR3 DNA sequence: TGTGCCATCAGTGAGTCGGCAGATAGCCTCACTGAAGCTTTCTTT. It specifies CAISESADSLTEAFF.

The V and J genes are TRBV5-1 and TRBJ2-1, with TRBD2 identical over 10 bases. The CDR3 sequence is 18 residues long. Germline loops: CDR1 SGHRS, CDR2 YFSETQ. Trimming took 4 bases from V and 9 from J; bases not matched to a gene: 19. The CDR3 loop reads CASSQNSIAGGAVSEQFF. CDR3 in DNA: TGCGCCAGCAGCCAGAATTCAATAGCGGGGGGTGCTGTCAGTGAGCAGTTCTTC.

The chain combines TRBV7-8 with TRBJ1-4; D not certain. Germline lookup yields CDR1 SGHVS and CDR2 FQNEAQ. The CDR3 extends over 13 amino acids. The V and J ends lost 2 bases and 6 bases respectively, with 7 bases between them. DNA of the CDR3: TGTGCCAGCAGCTTAACGGGTCATGAAAAACTGTTTTTT. It yields the protein CASSLTGHEKLFF.